Following are 7 T cell receptor beta chains from one sample sequenced in a study of T cells expressing NK-cell markers. TCRdb reprocessed the 5' RACE reads, with one entry per CDR3 protein and no DNA. The specimen's table records about 380,000 distinct CDR3 sequences. The sample taken for sequencing was blood T cells: a sorted CD56 or NKG2C T cell subset, CD4+ or CD8+ T cells, or bulk PBMC T cells (not recorded which). Receptor source: a man aged 18-70 years in good health.

The CDR3 sequence is CASSLHGLAGGTYEQYF. The chain has TRBV28 and TRBJ2-7; with no DNA, the TCRdb D assignment of TRBD2 cannot be verified. Germline V gene data show CDR1 as MDHEN and CDR2 as SYDVKM. The CDR3 contains 17 residues.

The V gene is TRBV6-1, the J gene TRBJ2-3. This CDR3 is built from 14 residues. Germline V gene lookup returns CDR1 MNHNS and CDR2 SASEGT. CDR3: CASSRKDSTDTQYF.

The gene calls are TRBV7-2 and TRBJ2-7; the TCRdb D gene call, TRBD1, has no DNA to confirm it. Per the germline V gene, CDR1 is SGHTA and CDR2 is FQGNSA. The CDR3 totals 15 residues. The CDR3 spells CASRQGTGRTYEQYF.

The V call is TRBV5-4, the J call TRBJ1-1. Germline V gives CDR1 SGHNT, CDR2 YYREEE (reference sequence). The CDR3 contains 19 residues. Here the CDR3 reads CASSLALTYVGPVNTEAFF.

The chain links TRBV18 to TRBJ1-4. Germline CDR1 and CDR2: KGHSH and LQKENI. This CDR3 is built from 13 residues. CDR3: CASSLTTGEKLFF. The full variable domain, with the rest looked up from reference TRBV18 and TRBJ1-4, is NAGVMQNPRHLVRRRGQEARLRCSPMKGHSHVYWYRQLPEEGLKFMVYLQKENIIDESGMPKERFSAEFPKEGPSILRIQQVVRGDSAAYFCASSLTTGEKLFFGSGTQLSVL.

The V call is TRBV18, the J call TRBJ1-5. Germline lookup yields CDR1 KGHSH and CDR2 LQKENI. This CDR3 spans 14 amino acids. The CDR3 is CASSPSSGMWPQHF.

The V and J genes are TRBV30 and TRBJ1-6; TCRdb selects TRBD1, and the lack of DNA leaves this call unchecked. The CDR3 runs to 16 residues. CDR1 is GTSNPN and CDR2 is SVGIG in the germline V gene (reference sequence). The CDR3 sequence: CAWRGTAHSYNSPLHF.